This TCR beta chain was obtained from a study of T cells after yellow fever vaccination. TCRdb fed the 5' RACE reads into MiXCR, producing one record per CDR3 protein. The sample has some 200,000 distinct CDR3 sequences; roughly 9.6% are singletons. Comment on this clonotype: What it recognizes is unknown.

The CDR3 is 15 amino acids. CDR1 SGHAT and CDR2 FQDESV come from the germline V gene (reference sequence). Trimming cost V 4 bases and J 3 bases, with 13 bases left between them. General study points: Booster samples showed a return of most primary-vaccination clones (about 97% CD4, approximately 85% CD8).

Sequencing used CD8+ T cells sorted from PBMCs, obtained 15 days after the yellow fever booster vaccination. The chain links TRBV11-1 to TRBJ2-1; the D is unclear. This receptor was taken from a man younger than 35 who received the YFV17D yellow fever vaccine. The DNA for the CDR3 is TGTGCCAGCAGCTCCGGAATCTCCCACTACAATGAGCAGTTCTTC. Translated: CASSSGISHYNEQFF.